This TCR beta chain was found in a study of T-cell memory formation after mild COVID-19. TCRdb redid the calling of the 5' RACE reads with MiXCR, one entry per CDR3 protein. The sample includes under 250,000 distinct CDR3 sequences, over 7.5% of them seen just once. Findings of the study overall: Shrinking CD4+ clones were chiefly CM and EM; CD8+ ones were chiefly EMRA.

Germline CDR1 is SGHVS and CDR2 is FQNEAQ. Trimming shortened V by 5 bases and J by 7 bases, and 14 bases separated the two germline ends. The CDR3 has 13 residues. There are a few counts of this clonotype. Its specificity is not known. The chain joins TRBV7-8 to TRBJ1-2; perhaps TRBD1 as D (6 bases). The sample consisted of PBMCs or a T cell subset sorted from them (not recorded which). The receptor was derived from a man aged 18 to 30 who had mild COVID-19 (a few samples of this study predate the infection). Cell type and time point are not known. This chain's CDR3 is CASSPGTNSGYTF. The CDR3 DNA reads as TGTGCCAGCAGCCCCGGGACAAATAGTGGCTACACCTTC.